This TCR beta chain stems from a study of human T cells and chemical hapten exposure. General study points: No alteration of TCRs above 1 in 1000 frequency was seen with DPC sensitization.

Total RNA extraction was carried out from unfractionated whole blood. Using its own MiXCR run on the 5' RACE reads, TCRdb lists one record per CDR3 protein. The sample yields about 120,000 distinct CDR3 sequences, approximately 19% seen once. This clonotype was seen only a few times. Its antigen is as yet unknown. This receptor was identified in a human donor in good health.

CDR3 protein: CASRSPGTEETQYF. CDR3 in DNA: TGTGCCAGCAGGTCACCCGGGACAGAAGAGACCCAGTACTTC. V and J are TRBV12-3 or TRBV12-4 and TRBJ2-5, with TRBD1 matching 7 bases. J lost 3 bases, V lost 6 bases, and 7 bases had no gene match. The CDR3 loop spans 14 amino acids.